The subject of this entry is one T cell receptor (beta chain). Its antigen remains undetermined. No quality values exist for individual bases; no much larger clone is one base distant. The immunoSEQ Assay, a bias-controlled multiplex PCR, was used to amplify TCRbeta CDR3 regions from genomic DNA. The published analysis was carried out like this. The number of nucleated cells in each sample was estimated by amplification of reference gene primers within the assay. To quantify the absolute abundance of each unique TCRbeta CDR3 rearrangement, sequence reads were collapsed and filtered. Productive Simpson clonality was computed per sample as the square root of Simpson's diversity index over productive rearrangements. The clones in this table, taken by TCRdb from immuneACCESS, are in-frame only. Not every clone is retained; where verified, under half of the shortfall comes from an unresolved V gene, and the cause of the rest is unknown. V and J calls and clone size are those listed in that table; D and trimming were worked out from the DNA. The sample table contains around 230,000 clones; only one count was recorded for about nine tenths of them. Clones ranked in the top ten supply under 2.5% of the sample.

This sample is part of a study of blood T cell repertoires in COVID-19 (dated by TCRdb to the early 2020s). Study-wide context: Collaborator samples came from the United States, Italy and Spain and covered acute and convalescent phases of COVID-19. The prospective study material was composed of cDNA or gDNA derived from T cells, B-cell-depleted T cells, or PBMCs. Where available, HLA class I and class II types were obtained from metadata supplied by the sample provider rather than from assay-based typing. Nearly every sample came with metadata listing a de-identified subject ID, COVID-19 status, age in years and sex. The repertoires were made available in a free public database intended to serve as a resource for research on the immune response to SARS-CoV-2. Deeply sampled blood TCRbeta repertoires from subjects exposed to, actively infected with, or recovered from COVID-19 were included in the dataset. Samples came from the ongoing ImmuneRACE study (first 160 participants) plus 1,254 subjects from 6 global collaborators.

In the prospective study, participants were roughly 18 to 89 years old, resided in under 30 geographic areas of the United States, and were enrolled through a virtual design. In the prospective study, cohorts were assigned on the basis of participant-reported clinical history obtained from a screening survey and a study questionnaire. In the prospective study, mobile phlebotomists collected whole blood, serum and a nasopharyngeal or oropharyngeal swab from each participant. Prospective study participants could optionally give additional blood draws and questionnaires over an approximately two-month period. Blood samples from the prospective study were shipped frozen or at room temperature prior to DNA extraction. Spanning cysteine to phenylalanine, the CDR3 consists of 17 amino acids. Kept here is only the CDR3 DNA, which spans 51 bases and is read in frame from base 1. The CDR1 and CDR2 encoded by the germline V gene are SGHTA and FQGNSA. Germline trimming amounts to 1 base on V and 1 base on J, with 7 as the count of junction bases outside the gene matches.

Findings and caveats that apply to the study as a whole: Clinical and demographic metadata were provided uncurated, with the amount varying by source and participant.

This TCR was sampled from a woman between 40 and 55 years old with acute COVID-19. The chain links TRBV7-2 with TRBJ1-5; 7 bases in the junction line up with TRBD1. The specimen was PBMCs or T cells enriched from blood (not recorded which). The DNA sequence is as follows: TGTGCCAGCAGCTTAGAGTTTAACAGGGGAAGCAATCAGCCCCAGCATTTT. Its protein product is CASSLEFNRGSNQPQHF.